These T cell receptor beta chains were read from a single sample in a study of T-cell reconstitution after alpha-beta-depleted transplantation in children. TCRdb re-called the PCR reads through MiXCR, storing one row per CDR3 protein. The data contain some 390,000 distinct CDR3 sequences, roughly 20% of them singletons. The source material was PBMCs from the stem cell graft donor, sampled from the stem cell graft. The receptors were sampled from a human donor who donated a stem cell graft to a child with acute myeloid leukemia. The CDR3 runs from the conserved cysteine through the conserved F or W. A D gene is named only where the DNA matches it firmly. Rows may omit the clone size; those that give it use once, few, many or a size class.

TRBJ2-2 | - | TRBD2 | TRBV7-9 | CASSFRREGLLSGELFF | TGTGCCAGCAGCTTTCGGCGGGAGGGCCTTCTCTCCGGGGAGCTGTTTTTT
TRBJ2-1 | once | - | TRBV28 | CASNQGRYNEQFF | TGTGCCAGCAATCAGGGCCGATACAATGAGCAGTTCTTC
TRBJ2-3 | - | - | TRBV7-2 | CASSQTTWYDTDTQYF | TGTGCCAGCAGCCAGACGACTTGGTACGACACAGATACGCAGTATTTT
TRBJ2-2 | few | - | TRBV7-8 | CASSKPGLNTGELFF | TGTGCCAGCAGCAAACCGGGCCTCAACACCGGGGAGCTGTTTTTT
TRBJ2-7 | few | - | TRBV2 | CASQGVSYEQYF | TGTGCCAGCCAAGGCGTCTCCTACGAGCAGTACTTC
TRBJ2-3 | - | TRBD2 | TRBV20-1 | CSARGTSGSGVTDTQYF | TGCAGTGCCCGCGGGACTAGCGGGAGTGGGGTCACAGATACGCAGTATTTT
TRBJ1-1 | many | - | TRBV10-2 | CASSGLRNEAFF | TGCGCCAGCAGTGGTTTAAGGAATGAAGCTTTCTTT
TRBJ2-7 | - | - | TRBV20-1 | CSAAGTGYEQYF | TGCAGTGCAGCCGGGACGGGCTACGAGCAGTACTTC
TRBJ1-2 | few | - | TRBV10-3 | CAISDPTGRRNYGYTF | TGTGCCATCAGTGATCCAACAGGGAGAAGGAACTATGGCTACACCTTC
TRBJ1-5 | few | - | TRBV5-6 | CASSLNSHDNQPQHF | TGTGCCAGCAGCTTGAACAGCCATGACAATCAGCCCCAGCATTTT
TRBJ2-1 | - | TRBD1 | TRBV20-1 | CSARGRGLYNEQFF | TGCAGTGCTAGAGGCAGGGGGCTCTACAATGAGCAGTTCTTC
TRBJ2-1 | many | - | TRBV3-1 | CASSQAASYNEQFF | TGTGCCAGCAGCCAAGCGGCCTCCTACAATGAGCAGTTCTTC
TRBJ2-3 | - | TRBD2 | TRBV3-1 | CASSLRLAASTDTQYF | TGTGCCAGCAGTCTCCGACTAGCGGCGAGCACAGATACGCAGTATTTT
TRBJ2-3 | - | - | TRBV10-3 | CAISESDGGTDTQYF | TGTGCCATCAGTGAGTCGGACGGGGGCACAGATACGCAGTATTTT
TRBJ1-1 | few | - | TRBV6-5 | CASSQTGTEAFF | TGTGCCAGCAGTCAAACAGGGACTGAAGCTTTCTTT
TRBJ2-7 | few | - | TRBV4-1 | CASSQAQGPEQYF | TGCGCCAGCAGCCAAGCGCAGGGTCCCGAGCAGTACTTC
TRBJ2-3 | - | TRBD1 | TRBV12-3/TRBV12-4 | CASSRRDRVTTDTQYF | TGTGCCAGCAGTCGCCGGGACAGGGTGACCACAGATACGCAGTATTTT
TRBJ1-5 | - | - | TRBV20-1 | CSAQGGYSNQPQHF | TGCAGTGCTCAAGGGGGGTATAGCAATCAGCCCCAGCATTTT
TRBJ2-5 | few | - | TRBV27 | CASSLGGARETQYF | TGTGCCAGCAGTTTAGGAGGGGCGCGAGAGACCCAGTACTTC
TRBJ2-5 | - | - | TRBV5-1 | CASTHNPFQGETQYF | TGCGCCAGCACCCACAACCCTTTTCAGGGGGAGACCCAGTACTTC
TRBJ2-7 | many | TRBD2 | TRBV20-1 | CSASKSGLGDEQYF | TGCAGTGCTAGCAAATCGGGACTAGGGGACGAGCAGTACTTC
TRBJ2-7 | many | TRBD2 | TRBV7-2 | CASSFSPGLEIF | TGTGCCAGCAGCTTTTCTCCGGGACTAGAGATCTTC
TRBJ2-7 | few | - | TRBV29-1 | CSVRKRHSGGEQYF | TGCAGCGTTAGAAAACGACACAGTGGCGGCGAGCAGTACTTC
TRBJ1-1 | - | - | TRBV12-3/TRBV12-4 | CASSPNDEAFF | TGTGCCAGCAGCCCGAATGACGAAGCTTTCTTT
TRBJ2-3 | few | TRBD2 | TRBV7-2 | CASSFRGVGTDTQYF | TGTGCCAGCAGCTTTCGGGGGGTTGGCACAGATACGCAGTATTTT
TRBJ2-7 | - | - | TRBV6-1 | CASIGSSLPSEQYF | TGTGCCAGCATCGGTTCGAGCCTCCCCAGTGAGCAGTACTTC
TRBJ2-2 | few | - | TRBV28 | CANRDLYTGELFF | TGTGCCAACCGGGACCTATACACCGGGGAGCTGTTTTTT
TRBJ2-1 | few | TRBD2 | TRBV24-1 | CATSDEEAGSAYNEQFF | TGTGCCACCAGTGATGAAGAAGCGGGGTCGGCATACAATGAGCAGTTCTTC
TRBJ2-7 | many | TRBD1 | TRBV29-1 | CSGQGERKDEQYF | TGCAGCGGACAGGGCGAGCGAAAAGACGAGCAGTACTTC
TRBJ2-1 | - | - | TRBV5-1 | CASSPDPRSHNEQFF | TGCGCCAGCAGCCCGGACCCTCGCTCGCACAATGAGCAGTTCTTC
TRBJ2-7 | - | - | TRBV4-1 | CASSQVIRSYEQYF | TGCGCCAGCAGCCAAGTTATACGCTCCTACGAGCAGTACTTC
TRBJ2-1 | few | - | TRBV7-6 | CASSPPLYNEQFF | TGTGCCAGCAGCCCCCCTTTGTACAATGAGCAGTTCTTC
TRBJ2-1 | many | - | TRBV20-1 | CSASGLASYNEQFF | TGCAGTGCTAGTGGGCTAGCGTCCTACAATGAGCAGTTCTTC
TRBJ2-7 | few | - | TRBV4-1 | CASSQVGGRVEQYF | TGCGCCAGCAGCCAAGTTGGGGGGCGGGTCGAGCAGTACTTC
TRBJ2-7 | - | - | TRBV29-1 | CSVEGEYEQYF | TGCAGCGTTGAGGGAGAATACGAGCAGTACTTC
TRBJ2-3 | many | - | TRBV12-3/TRBV12-4 | CASSPGTSLFTDTQYF | TGTGCCAGCAGTCCAGGTACTAGCCTCTTCACAGATACGCAGTATTTT
TRBJ2-2 | - | TRBD1 | TRBV29-1 | CSVAQGSDTGELFF | TGCAGCGTTGCACAGGGGTCTGACACCGGGGAGCTGTTTTTT
TRBJ2-7 | few | - | TRBV29-1 | CSVSPGTDSYEQYF | TGCAGCGTCTCACCCGGGACGGACTCCTACGAGCAGTACTTC
TRBJ2-1 | few | TRBD2 | TRBV7-9 | CASSRGTSGINEQFF | TGTGCCAGCAGCCGTGGGACTAGCGGAATCAATGAGCAGTTCTTC
TRBJ2-3 | many | TRBD1 | TRBV5-1 | CASSLIGQGDTDTQYF | TGCGCCAGCAGCTTGATAGGACAGGGGGACACAGATACGCAGTATTTT
TRBJ2-7 | - | TRBD1 | TRBV12-3/TRBV12-4 | CASSFGRGPGEQYF | TGTGCCAGCAGTTTTGGCAGGGGGCCGGGCGAGCAGTACTTC
TRBJ1-5 | - | TRBD1 | TRBV10-2 | CASSEGTGFQQPQHF | TGCGCCAGCAGTGAAGGGACAGGGTTTCAACAGCCCCAGCATTTT
TRBJ2-3 | once | - | TRBV5-1 | CASSLASAGSTDTQYF | TGCGCCAGCAGCTTGGCCTCTGCGGGAAGCACAGATACGCAGTATTTT
TRBJ2-6 | many | TRBD1 | TRBV4-2 | CASSQGSTGDGANVLTF | TGTGCCAGCAGCCAAGGCAGTACAGGGGACGGGGCCAACGTCCTGACTTTC
TRBJ2-7 | few | - | TRBV12-3/TRBV12-4 | CASTADYVSYEQYF | TGTGCCAGCACCGCGGACTACGTCTCCTACGAGCAGTACTTC
TRBJ2-3 | many | TRBD1 | TRBV29-1 | CSVGTGQTTDTQYF | TGCAGCGTCGGGACGGGACAGACCACAGATACGCAGTATTTT
TRBJ2-7 | - | - | TRBV20-1 | CSAKRGGISYEQYF | TGCAGTGCTAAACGTGGCGGGATCTCCTACGAGCAGTACTTC